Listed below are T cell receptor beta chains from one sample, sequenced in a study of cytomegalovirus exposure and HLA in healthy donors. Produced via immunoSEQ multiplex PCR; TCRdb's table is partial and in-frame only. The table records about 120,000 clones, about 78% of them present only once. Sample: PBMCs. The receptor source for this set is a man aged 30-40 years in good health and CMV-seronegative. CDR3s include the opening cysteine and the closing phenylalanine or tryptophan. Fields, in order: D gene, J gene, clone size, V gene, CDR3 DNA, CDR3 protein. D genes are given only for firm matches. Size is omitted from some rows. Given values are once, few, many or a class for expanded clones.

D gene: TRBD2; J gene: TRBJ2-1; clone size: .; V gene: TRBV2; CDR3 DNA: TGTGCCAGCAGCTCATCACTAGCGGGGGGGCCAATTTCGTCCTACAATGAGCAGTTCTTC; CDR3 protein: CASSSSLAGGPISSYNEQFF
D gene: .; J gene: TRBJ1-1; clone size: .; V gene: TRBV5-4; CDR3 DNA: TGTGCCAGCTCACGGGGGTCGAACACTGAAGCTTTCTTT; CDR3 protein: CASSRGSNTEAFF
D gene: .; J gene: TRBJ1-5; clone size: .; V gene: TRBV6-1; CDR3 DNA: TGTGCCAGCAGTGAAGGCGGGGGTGAGAATCAGCCCCAGCATTTT; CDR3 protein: CASSEGGGENQPQHF
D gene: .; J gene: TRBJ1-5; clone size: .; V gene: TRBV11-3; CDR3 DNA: TGTGCCAGCAGCTGGGCTGAGACAGTGCGAGGACAGCCCCAGCATTTT; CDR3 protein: CASSWAETVRGQPQHF
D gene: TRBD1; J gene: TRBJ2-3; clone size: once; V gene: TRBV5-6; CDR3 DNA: TGTGCCAGCGCACAGACAGGGGGCACAGATACGCAGTATTTT; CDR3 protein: CASAQTGGTDTQYF
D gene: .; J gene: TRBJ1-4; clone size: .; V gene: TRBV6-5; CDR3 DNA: TGTGCCAGCAGTTTATCTAATGAAAAACTGTTTTTT; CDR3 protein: CASSLSNEKLFF
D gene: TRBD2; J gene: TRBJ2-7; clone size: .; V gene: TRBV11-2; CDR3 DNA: TGTGCCAGCAGTCACGGACTAGCGGGCTCATACGAGCAGTACTTC; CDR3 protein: CASSHGLAGSYEQYF
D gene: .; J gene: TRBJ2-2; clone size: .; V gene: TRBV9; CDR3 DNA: TGTGCCAGCAGCGCACTTCTCGGGGCCGGGGAGCTGTTTTTT; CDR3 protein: CASSALLGAGELFF
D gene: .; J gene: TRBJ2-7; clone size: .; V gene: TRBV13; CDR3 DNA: TGTGCCAGCAGCCAACCCGAGCACCGGGGAGAGCAGTACTTC; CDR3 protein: CASSQPEHRGEQYF
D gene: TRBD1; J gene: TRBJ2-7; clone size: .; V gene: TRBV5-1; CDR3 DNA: TGCGCCAGCCGACGACAGGGCGAGCAGTACTTC; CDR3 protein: CASRRQGEQYF
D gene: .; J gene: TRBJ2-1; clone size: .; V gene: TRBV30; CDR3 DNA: TGTGCCTGGAGTGCGTGGGGGGGCCTGAATGAGCAGTTCTTC; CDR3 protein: CAWSAWGGLNEQFF
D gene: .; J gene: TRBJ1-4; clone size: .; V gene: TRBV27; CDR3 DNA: TGTGCCAGCAGTTATCAGGGGAAGGGTGGCAAACTGTTTTTT; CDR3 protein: CASSYQGKGGKLFF
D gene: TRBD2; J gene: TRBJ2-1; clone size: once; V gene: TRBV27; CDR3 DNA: TGTGCCAGCAGTTTATTGGTAGCGGGGGACAATGAGCAGTTCTTC; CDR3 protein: CASSLLVAGDNEQFF
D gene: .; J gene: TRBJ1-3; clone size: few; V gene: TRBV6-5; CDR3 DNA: TGTGCCAGCAGTTACTCGACCCAGGGTAGAAACACCATATATTTT; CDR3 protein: CASSYSTQGRNTIYF